This T cell receptor beta chain originates from a study of OX40 agonist ivuxolimab in advanced cancers. TCRdb's copy holds only in-frame clones and misses some; the assay was immunoSEQ multiplex PCR. The sample lists 50,000 to 75,000 clones, 91% occurring once. The V gene lost 4 bases and the J gene lost 6 bases, with 25 bases spanning the gap. The CDR3 spans 18 residues. Germline CDR1 reads SGHNT; CDR2 reads YYREEE (reference sequence). The rearrangement joins TRBV5-4 to TRBJ2-2; weak D call: TRBD1 (7 bases). The starting material was CD4+ or CD8+ T cells sorted from blood, obtained in a trial of the OX40 agonist ivuxolimab. The receptor's source is an adult with an advanced solid tumor such as melanoma, head and neck, liver or kidney cancer. CDR3 DNA: TGTGCCAGCAGCCGCCGCGGGGCTCCGGGACAGAATTCCGGGGAGCTGTTTTTT. It is translated as CASSRRGAPGQNSGELFF.